A single T cell receptor beta chain is shown here with its context. This clone was observed a few times. This receptor's antigen is unknown. The record has no base qualities; no much larger clone is one base away. The sample is drawn from a study of beta chain features in type 1 diabetes (dated by TCRdb to 2016 to 2018). Looking at the study overall: Mean age, gender distribution, total cell number and subset yield were not different between patients and healthy donors. A total of some 100,000,000 sorted cells were examined across all samples, and a strong correlation was observed between cell number per subset and RNA yield. In the study, TCRB repertoires of sorted circulating CD4+ T cell subsets from recently diagnosed type 1 diabetes patients were compared with those of matched healthy donors. Whereas all 30 or so donors provided naive and central memory subsets, regulatory and stem cell-like memory subsets were isolated from just 8 patients and roughly eight healthy donors.

Overall study outcomes, separate from this receptor: Because small numbers of individuals were included in the HLA sub-analyses, any influence of HLA type on TCRB rearrangement was left unresolved. PCR may preferentially amplify shorter templates, but because patient and control samples were amplified and corrected together, any resulting skew would affect both groups equally. Naive, central memory and regulatory TCRB repertoires appeared to be more similar among patients than among healthy donors. Because cDNA was sequenced instead of genomic DNA, activated cells with high expression could be over-represented, although the groups did not differ in activation or CD3 levels. Type 1 diabetes patients showed a moderate but significant shortening of TCRB CDR3 length in all four CD4+ subsets. Fewer insertions and more nucleotide deletions at VDJ recombination sites were observed in patients with type 1 diabetes, implying thymic rearrangement abnormalities.

All of the isolated RNA was reverse transcribed with the High Capacity cDNA Reverse Transcription Kit, so expressed TCRB transcripts were sequenced. Naive, central memory and regulatory T cell samples underwent deep immunoSEQ sequencing, averaging around 4 million total reads per sample. After sorted cells were lysed in RLT buffer, RNA was extracted with DNase-treated RNeasy Micro or Mini kits, with the choice depending on cell number. To prevent cross-contamination, every cell subset was processed on its own, while patient and healthy donor samples were processed together. Using the immunoSEQ multiplex PCR, TCRB sequences were amplified from cDNA into 87-bp fragments spanning the CDR3 region. Sequencing of the amplicons was done on the Illumina HiSeq platform. The original pipeline was this. Synthetic template baselines were used to correct PCR bias computationally, reads within Hamming distance 2 were collapsed together, and singletons that could not be merged were discarded. Reads were aligned against IMGT so that V, D and J genes, CDR3 length and insertions or deletions at six rearrangement sites could be assigned. Within each subset, clonotype counts were normalized to the number of sorted cells before true diversity and Gini coefficients were calculated with the tcR R package. The overlap coefficient, calculated on TCRB nucleotide sequences, was used to quantify repertoire sharing. Out-of-frame TCRB sequences from naive cells were analyzed as a proxy for the pre-selection repertoire. TCRdb limited this immuneACCESS table to in-frame rearrangements with V and J called. A share of clones is missing; checked studies link under half to unresolved V genes, and the rest is unexplained. Clone size and V and J calls were adopted from that table, with D and trimming inferred from the DNA. This sample has around 710,000 clones in its table, and approximately 13% of those were observed once. The top ten clonotypes cover approximately 0.11% of the sample.

Each donor gave one peripheral blood draw, around 0.12 L on average, collected into heparinised tubes. A BD FACSAria II and a panel including CD45RO, CCR7, CD25, CD127, CD95 and CD27 were used to sort naive, central memory, regulatory and stem cell-like memory CD4+ T cells. Purity was above 95% for every sorted population. PBMCs were isolated immediately by Lymphoprep density gradient centrifugation and stained directly without culture. So that batch effects would be minimized, each experiment stained and sorted samples in pairs, pairing one healthy donor with one patient. The CDR3 numbers 16 residues from cysteine through phenylalanine. Just CDR3 DNA is preserved here, 48 bases in frame from base 1. Based on the germline V gene, the CDR1 and CDR2 sequences are SGHAT and FQNNGV. V is pruned by 5 bases and J by 6 bases, leaving 16 bases of the junction without a gene match.

The sample consisted of naive CD4+ T cells from blood. What this sample's cell subset or site label stands for: true naive CD4+ T cells. This clonotype was sampled from a man under 40 with type 1 diabetes. The chain joins TRBV11-2 to TRBJ2-7, and 7 junction bases match TRBD2. The CDR3: CASSPQWGGSLREQYF. The bases read TGTGCCAGCAGCCCCCAGTGGGGGGGGTCCCTCCGCGAGCAGTACTTC.